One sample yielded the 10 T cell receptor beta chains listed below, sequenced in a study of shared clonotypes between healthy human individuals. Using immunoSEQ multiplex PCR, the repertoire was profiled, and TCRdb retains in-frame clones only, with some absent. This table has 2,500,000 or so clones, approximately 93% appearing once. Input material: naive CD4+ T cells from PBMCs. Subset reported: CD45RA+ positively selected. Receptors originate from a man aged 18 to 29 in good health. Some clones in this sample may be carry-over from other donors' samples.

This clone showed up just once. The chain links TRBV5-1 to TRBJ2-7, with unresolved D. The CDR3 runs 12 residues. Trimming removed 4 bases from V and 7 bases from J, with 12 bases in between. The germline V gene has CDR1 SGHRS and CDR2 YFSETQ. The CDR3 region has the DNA TGCGCCAGCAGCCACTTGGGTAGGGAGCAGTACTTC. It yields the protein CASSHLGREQYF.

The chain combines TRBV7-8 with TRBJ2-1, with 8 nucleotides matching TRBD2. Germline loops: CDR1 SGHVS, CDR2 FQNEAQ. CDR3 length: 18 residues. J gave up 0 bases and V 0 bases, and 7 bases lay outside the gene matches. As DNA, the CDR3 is TGTGCCAGCAGCTTAGCGGGGTTAGCGGGGAGCTCCTACAATGAGCAGTTCTTC. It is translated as CASSLAGLAGSSYNEQFF.

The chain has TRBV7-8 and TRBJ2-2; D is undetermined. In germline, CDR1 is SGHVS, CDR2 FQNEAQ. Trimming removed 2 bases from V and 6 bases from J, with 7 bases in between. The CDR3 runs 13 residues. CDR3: CASSLLHAGELFF. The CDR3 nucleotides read TGTGCCAGCAGCTTACTCCATGCCGGGGAGCTGTTTTTT.

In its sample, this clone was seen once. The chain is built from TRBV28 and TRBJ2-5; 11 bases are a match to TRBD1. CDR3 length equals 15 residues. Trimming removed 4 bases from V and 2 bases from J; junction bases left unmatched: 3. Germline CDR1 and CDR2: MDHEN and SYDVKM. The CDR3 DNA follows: TGTGCCAGCAGTTGGACAGGGGGCCCTCAAGAGACCCAGTACTTC. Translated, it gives CASSWTGGPQETQYF.

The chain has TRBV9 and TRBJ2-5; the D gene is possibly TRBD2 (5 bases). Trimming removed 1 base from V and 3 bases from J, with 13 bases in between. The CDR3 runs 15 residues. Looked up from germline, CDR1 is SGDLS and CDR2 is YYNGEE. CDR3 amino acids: CASSVSITREETQYF. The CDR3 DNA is TGTGCCAGCAGCGTATCCATCACGCGGGAAGAGACCCAGTACTTC.

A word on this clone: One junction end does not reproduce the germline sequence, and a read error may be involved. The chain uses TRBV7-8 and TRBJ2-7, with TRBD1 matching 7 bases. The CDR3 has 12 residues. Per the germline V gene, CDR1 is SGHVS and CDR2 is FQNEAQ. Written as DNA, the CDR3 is TGTGCCAGCAGCTCGGAACTAGGCAGGGGGAACTTC. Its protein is CASSSELGRGNF.

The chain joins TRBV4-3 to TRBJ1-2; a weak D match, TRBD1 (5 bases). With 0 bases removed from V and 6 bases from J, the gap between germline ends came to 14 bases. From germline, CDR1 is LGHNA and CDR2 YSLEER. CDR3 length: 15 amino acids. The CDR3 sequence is CASSQDPAGTNGYTF. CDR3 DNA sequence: TGCGCCAGCAGCCAAGACCCGGCAGGGACGAATGGCTACACCTTC.

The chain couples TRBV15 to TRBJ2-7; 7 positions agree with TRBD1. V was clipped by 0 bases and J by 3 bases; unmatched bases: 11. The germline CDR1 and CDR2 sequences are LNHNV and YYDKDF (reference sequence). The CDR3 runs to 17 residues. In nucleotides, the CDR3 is TGTGCCACCAGCAGAGATCTGTTCCGGGACAGAGACTACGAGCAGTACTTC. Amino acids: CATSRDLFRDRDYEQYF.

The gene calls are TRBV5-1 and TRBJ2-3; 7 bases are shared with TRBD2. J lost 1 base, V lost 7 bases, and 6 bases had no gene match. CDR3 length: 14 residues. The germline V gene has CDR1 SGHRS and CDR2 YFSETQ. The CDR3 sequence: CASGGGGRTDTQYF. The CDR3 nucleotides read TGCGCCAGCGGCGGGGGTGGACGCACAGATACGCAGTATTTT.

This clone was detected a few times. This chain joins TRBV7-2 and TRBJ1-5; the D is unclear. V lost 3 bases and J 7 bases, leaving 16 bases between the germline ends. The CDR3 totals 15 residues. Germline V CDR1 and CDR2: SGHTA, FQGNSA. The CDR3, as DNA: TGTGCCAGCAGCTTGGGAAGGGCTGGAGCCCAGCCCCAGCATTTT. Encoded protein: CASSLGRAGAQPQHF.